The 27 T cell receptor beta chains below come from one sample, sequenced in a study of Ad26.COV2.S vaccination and SARS-CoV-2 variants. The table came from immunoSEQ multiplex PCR; TCRdb's copy has only in-frame clones and leaves some out. The table records roughly 180,000 clones, around nine tenths of them present only once. The input for sequencing was peripheral blood, taken after recovery from COVID-19. The receptors stem from a human donor who had recovered from COVID-19.

This sequence joins TRBV9 and TRBJ2-7, with D possibly matching TRBD2 (6 bases). This CDR3 has 14 amino acids. V lost 0 bases, J lost 7 bases, and 14 bases lay in between. The germline CDR1 and CDR2 sequences are SGDLS and YYNGEE. CDR3 residues: CASSVGGGEVEQYF. The CDR3 coding sequence is TGTGCCAGCAGCGTAGGCGGCGGGGAGGTGGAGCAGTACTTC. The full variable domain, rest sourced from reference TRBV9 and TRBJ2-7, is DSGVTQTPKHLITATGQRVTLRCSPRSGDLSVYWYQQSLDQGLQFLIQYYNGEERAKGNILERFSAQQFPDLHSELNLSSLELGDSALYFCASSVGGGEVEQYFGPGTRLTVT.

The chain couples TRBV5-1 to TRBJ2-2, with D unresolved. CDR1 is SGHRS and CDR2 is YFSETQ in the germline V gene. V dropped 0 bases and J dropped 6 bases, with 6 bases sitting between them. The CDR3 extends over 13 amino acids. The CDR3 DNA reads as TGCGCCAGCAGCTTGGAAGGGCCCGGGGAGCTGTTTTTT. Translating gives CASSLEGPGELFF.

The gene calls are TRBV3-1 (or the pseudogene TRBV3-2) and TRBJ2-2; TRBD2 matches at 9 bases. The germline V gene has CDR1 LGHDT and CDR2 YNNKEL (reference sequence). After removal of 4 bases from V and 5 bases from J, the junction contained 5 bases not matched to a gene. The CDR3 spans 15 residues. This CDR3 is CASSRGGARTGELFF. The CDR3 coding sequence is TGTGCCAGCAGCCGCGGGGGGGCGAGAACCGGGGAGCTGTTTTTT.

This clone was detected once. CDR3 amino acids: CASSLLAGSNEQFF. The DNA of the CDR3 is TGTGCCAGCAGTTTACTAGCGGGGAGTAATGAGCAGTTCTTC. The rearrangement joins TRBV6-4 to TRBJ2-1; 10 positions agree with TRBD2. This CDR3 spans 14 amino acids. The V gene end was trimmed by 5 bases and the J gene end by 7 bases; junction bases not matched to a gene: 5. Per germline, CDR1 MRHNA and CDR2 SNTAGT.

The chain carries TRBV19 and TRBJ2-1; no definite D call. CDR3 length: 9 amino acids. The germline V gene encodes CDR1 LNHDA and CDR2 SQIVND (reference sequence). V was trimmed by 10 bases and J by 8 bases, leaving 6 bases between them. CDR3 DNA sequence: TGTGCCATCACGGATGAGCAGTTCTTC. It specifies CAITDEQFF.

V usage is TRBV5-1 and J usage is TRBJ2-1; TRBD1 is a possible D gene (6 bases). CDR3 length: 14 residues. The germline V gene has CDR1 SGHRS and CDR2 YFSETQ. Trimming shortened V by 0 bases and J by 8 bases, and 12 bases separated the two germline ends. DNA of the CDR3: TGCGCCAGCAGCTTGGGAACAGGGACCCATGAGCAGTTCTTC. It yields the protein CASSLGTGTHEQFF.

The chain recombines TRBV21-1 with TRBJ1-6. TRBV21-1 is classified as a pseudogene. This CDR3 has 17 residues. The CDR3 DNA sequence: TGTGCCAGCAGCAAAGAGGCGGGGGGAGGATATAATTCACCCCTCCACTTT. This sequence encodes CASSKEAGGGYNSPLHF.

The V and J genes are TRBV27 and TRBJ2-7; 9 nucleotides line up with TRBD1. The V gene end was trimmed by 6 bases and the J gene end by 4 bases; junction bases not matched to a gene: 10. The CDR3 runs 15 residues. CDR1 is MNHEY, CDR2 SMNVEV, per germline (reference sequence). CDR3 sequence (DNA): TGTGCCAGCAGCTACACCGGGACAGGGTCGTACGAGCAGTACTTC. This sequence encodes CASSYTGTGSYEQYF.

The V and J genes are TRBV7-9 and TRBJ2-1; D remains ambiguous. The CDR3 is 11 amino acids. Trimming removed 1 base from V and 10 bases from J, with 5 bases in between. CDR1 and CDR2 (germline): SEHNR, FQNEAQ (reference sequence). The CDR3 protein is CASSLELEQFF. CDR3 nucleotide sequence: TGTGCCAGCAGCTTAGAGCTGGAGCAGTTCTTC.

The V gene is TRBV5-1, the J gene TRBJ2-6; D gene ambiguous. This CDR3 is built from 14 residues. CDR1 and CDR2 from the germline V gene are SGHRS and YFSETQ. Trimming stripped 4 bases from V and 2 bases from J, with 7 bases between. CDR3 nucleotides: TGCGCCAGCAGCCCGGATCCTGGGGCCAACGTCCTGACTTTC. Its translation: CASSPDPGANVLTF.

This chain joins TRBV7-6 and TRBJ1-6; 9 bases line up with TRBD1. The CDR3 is made up of 18 amino acids. Germline values: CDR1 SGHVS, CDR2 FNYEAQ. J was trimmed by 12 bases and V by 0 bases; bases with no gene match: 15. CDR3 nucleotide sequence: TGTGCCAGCAGCTTAGCGCTGGGACAGGGACTACCCGGAGGACCCCTCCACTTT. Protein sequence: CASSLALGQGLPGGPLHF.

V usage is TRBV30 and J usage is TRBJ1-6; weak D call: TRBD1 (6 bases). Germline-derived CDR1 and CDR2 are GTSNPN and SVGIG (reference sequence). The CDR3 spans 17 residues. The V end was cut by 0 bases, the J end by 10 bases, with 22 bases between. The CDR3 sequence: CAWSVATAGTPRSPLHF. Here the CDR3 DNA reads TGTGCCTGGAGTGTAGCCACGGCCGGGACACCGCGGTCACCCCTCCACTTT.

This sequence joins TRBV20-1 and TRBJ2-5; D gene unclear. Germline V gives CDR1 DFQATT, CDR2 SNEGSKA (reference sequence). Trimming took 4 bases from V and 5 from J, leaving 5 bases between them. CDR3 size: 10 residues. For the CDR3, the DNA is TGCAGTGCTAAAGGGGAGACCCAGTACTTC. Its translation is CSAKGETQYF.

The V gene is TRBV3-1 (or the pseudogene TRBV3-2), the J gene TRBJ1-3; D not resolved. Germline CDR1 is LGHDT and CDR2 is YNNKEL (reference sequence). CDR3 length: 14 residues. V lost 4 bases to trimming and J lost 1 base, with 8 bases between them. The CDR3 spells CASSPLGSGNTIYF. Written as DNA, the CDR3 is TGTGCCAGCAGCCCCTTAGGGTCTGGAAACACCATATATTTT.

J is TRBJ2-1 and V is TRBV27, with D possibly matching TRBD1 (6 bases). The CDR3 contains 14 residues. Trimming removed 3 bases from V and 2 bases from J, with 8 bases in between. Germline V gene data show CDR1 as MNHEY and CDR2 as SMNVEV (reference sequence). The CDR3, as DNA: TGTGCCAGCAGTTTGGGGACAACCTACAATGAGCAGTTCTTC. Protein product: CASSLGTTYNEQFF.

This clone has a single count. The genes are TRBV25-1 and TRBJ2-2; D unclear. This CDR3 has 14 amino acids. V shed 0 bases and J shed 3 bases, with 5 bases lying between them. From germline, CDR1 is MGHDK and CDR2 SYGVNS. As DNA, the CDR3 is TGTGCCAGCAGTGAATATACCGACACCGGGGAGCTGTTTTTT. It specifies CASSEYTDTGELFF.

This clone was seen more than once but under ten times. V and J are TRBV28 and TRBJ2-4; tentative D call: TRBD2 (6 bases). The germline V gene encodes CDR1 MDHEN and CDR2 SYDVKM. This CDR3 region has 18 residues. V lost 3 bases and J 2 bases, leaving 20 bases between the germline ends. CDR3 sequence: CASSLGGLLQRTKNIQYF. In DNA form, the CDR3 reads TGTGCCAGCAGTTTGGGGGGACTCCTCCAAAGGACCAAAAACATTCAGTACTTC.

The V and J genes are TRBV14 and TRBJ1-6; D not resolved. The V end was cut by 2 bases, the J end by 8 bases, with 10 bases between. Germline CDR1 and CDR2: SGHDN and FVKESK. The length of the CDR3 is 14 residues. The CDR3 loop reads CASSQLDGDSPLHF. The CDR3 region has the DNA TGTGCCAGCAGCCAACTCGACGGGGATTCACCCCTCCACTTT.

This clone was found a few times. The chain carries TRBV25-1 and TRBJ1-2, with 7 positions matching TRBD1. The CDR3 sequence is 13 residues long. Germline CDR1 is MGHDK and CDR2 is SYGVNS. V gave up 6 bases and J gave up 4 bases; unmatched junction bases: 5. CDR3 bases: TGTGCCAGCAGGGGGGACAGTTCCTATGGCTACACCTTC. Translation: CASRGDSSYGYTF.

This clone was seen just once. The chain links TRBV7-9 to TRBJ1-3; no reliable D call. Germline V lookup: CDR1 SEHNR, CDR2 FQNEAQ (reference sequence). The CDR3 has 14 residues. V lost 5 bases, J lost 4 bases, and 12 bases lay in between. The CDR3 region is CASSLSGNGNTIYF. The DNA of the CDR3 is TGTGCCAGCAGCCTCAGTGGGAACGGAAACACCATATATTTT.

V is TRBV28 and J is TRBJ1-1; 11 nucleotides match TRBD1. Unmatched junction bases numbered 2, after V lost 2 bases and J lost 3 bases. This CDR3 contains 15 residues. Germline V gene lookup returns CDR1 MDHEN and CDR2 SYDVKM. The CDR3: CASSLRTGGYTEAFF. The CDR3 nucleotides are TGTGCCAGCAGTTTACGGACAGGGGGCTACACTGAAGCTTTCTTT.

The chain has TRBV28 and TRBJ1-5, with unresolved D. Germline-derived CDR1 and CDR2 are MDHEN and SYDVKM. V lost 1 base and J lost 6, with 4 bases in between. The CDR3 is made up of 12 amino acids. The chain's CDR3 is CASSLLGQPQHF. The CDR3 nucleotides read TGTGCCAGCAGTTTATTGGGTCAGCCCCAGCATTTT.

This clone was seen only a few times. The gene calls are TRBV11-1 and TRBJ2-7; tentative D call: TRBD2 (5 bases). The CDR3 length is 14 residues. V gave up 7 bases and J gave up 6 bases, with 19 bases separating them. Germline V gene data show CDR1 as SGHAT and CDR2 as FQDESV (reference sequence). CDR3 sequence: CASTLGLIAGEQYF. Here the CDR3 DNA reads TGTGCCAGCACCCTCGGACTCATCGCTGGCGAGCAGTACTTC.

The chain combines TRBV6-5 with TRBJ1-1; 9 bases line up with TRBD1. The CDR3 runs to 14 residues. Unmatched junction bases numbered 8, after V lost 7 bases and J lost 5 bases. In germline, CDR1 is MNHEY, CDR2 SVGAGI. CDR3: CASNQDRGFTEAFF. The DNA for the CDR3 is TGTGCCAGCAACCAGGACAGGGGTTTTACTGAAGCTTTCTTT.

About this clone itself: Distinct nucleotide sequences in the sample also encode this CDR3. V usage is TRBV30 and J usage is TRBJ1-3; D not certain. This CDR3 has 13 residues. Trimming cost V 5 bases and J 0 bases, with 8 bases left between them. CDR1 and CDR2 from the germline V gene are GTSNPN and SVGIG (reference sequence). The CDR3 protein is CAWGRDSGNTIYF. CDR3 nucleotide sequence: TGTGCCTGGGGCCGTGACTCTGGAAACACCATATATTTT.

The J gene is TRBJ2-3, the V gene TRBV27, with D possibly being TRBD1 (6 bases). The V end lost 4 bases, the J end lost 11 bases, and 16 bases lay between the germline ends. Germline V CDR1 and CDR2: MNHEY, SMNVEV (reference sequence). The CDR3 spans 13 residues. The CDR3 sequence is CASSSTGMIGQYF. The CDR3, as DNA: TGTGCCAGCAGTTCAACAGGGATGATAGGGCAGTATTTT.

The J gene is TRBJ1-2, the V gene TRBV5-1, with D unclear. Germline V gene lookup returns CDR1 SGHRS and CDR2 YFSETQ. CDR3 length: 17 residues. V lost 3 bases, J lost 0 bases, and 18 bases lay in between. CDR3 coding DNA: TGCGCCAGCAGCTCTAGTGGGCCAGACTCCTCTAACTATGGCTACACCTTC. This encodes CASSSSGPDSSNYGYTF.